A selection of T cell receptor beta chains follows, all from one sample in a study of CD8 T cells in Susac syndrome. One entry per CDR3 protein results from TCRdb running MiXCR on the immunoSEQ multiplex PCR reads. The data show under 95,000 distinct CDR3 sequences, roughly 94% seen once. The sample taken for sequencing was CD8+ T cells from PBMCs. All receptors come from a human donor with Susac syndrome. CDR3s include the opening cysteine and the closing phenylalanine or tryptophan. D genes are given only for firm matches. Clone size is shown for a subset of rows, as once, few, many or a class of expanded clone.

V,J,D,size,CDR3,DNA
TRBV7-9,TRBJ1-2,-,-,CASSLNPDYGYTF,TGTGCCAGCAGCTTAAATCCGGACTATGGCTACACCTTC
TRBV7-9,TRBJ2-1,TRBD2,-,CASTGLAGNNEQFF,TGTGCCAGCACCGGACTAGCGGGGAACAATGAGCAGTTCTTC
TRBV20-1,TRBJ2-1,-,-,CSAYDYNEQFF,TGCAGTGCTTATGACTACAATGAGCAGTTCTTC
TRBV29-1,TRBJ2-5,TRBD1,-,CSVDSGQGQETQYF,TGCAGCGTTGATTCGGGACAGGGGCAAGAGACCCAGTACTTC
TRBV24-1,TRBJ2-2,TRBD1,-,CATSEEPGQSSTGELFF,TGTGCCACCAGTGAGGAACCGGGACAGAGTTCCACCGGGGAGCTGTTTTTT
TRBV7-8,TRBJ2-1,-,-,CASSNLPGPYNEQFF,TGTGCCAGCAGCAACCTTCCGGGACCGTACAATGAGCAGTTCTTC
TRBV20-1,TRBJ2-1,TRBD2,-,CSARQTPPSGSYNEQFF,TGCAGTGCTAGGCAAACCCCACCGAGCGGGAGTTACAATGAGCAGTTCTTC
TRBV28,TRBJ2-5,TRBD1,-,CASSEDREGETQYF,TGTGCCAGCAGTGAGGACAGGGAAGGGGAGACCCAGTACTTC
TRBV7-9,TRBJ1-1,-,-,CASSLDLGTEAFF,TGTGCCAGCAGCTTAGATCTGGGAACTGAAGCTTTCTTT
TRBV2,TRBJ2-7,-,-,CASISPGGEQYF,TGTGCCAGCATATCACCCGGGGGCGAGCAGTACTTC
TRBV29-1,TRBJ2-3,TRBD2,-,CSVDGGSGDTQYF,TGCAGCGTTGACGGCGGGAGTGGGGATACGCAGTATTTT
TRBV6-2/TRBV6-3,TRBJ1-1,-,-,CASSYSLMAFF,TGTGCCAGCAGTTACTCGTTAATGGCTTTCTTT
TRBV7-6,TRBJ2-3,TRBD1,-,CASSRDRETDTQYF,TGTGCCAGCAGCCGGGACAGGGAAACAGATACGCAGTATTTT
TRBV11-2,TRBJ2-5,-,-,CASSPDGQETQYF,TGTGCCAGCAGCCCCGACGGTCAAGAGACCCAGTACTTC
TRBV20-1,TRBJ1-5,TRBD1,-,CSARGGQGNQPQHF,TGCAGTGCTAGAGGAGGACAGGGTAATCAGCCCCAGCATTTT
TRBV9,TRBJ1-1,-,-,CASSLSEGSTEAFF,TGTGCCAGCAGCCTCTCGGAGGGGAGCACTGAAGCTTTCTTT
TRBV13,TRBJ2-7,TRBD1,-,CASSLGPLTGVSYEQYF,TGTGCCAGCAGCTTAGGGCCCCTGACAGGGGTTTCCTACGAGCAGTACTTC
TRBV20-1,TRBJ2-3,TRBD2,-,CSARVASGATDTQYF,TGCAGTGCTAGAGTCGCTAGCGGGGCCACAGATACGCAGTATTTT
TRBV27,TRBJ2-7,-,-,CASSPGVGSYEQYF,TGTGCCAGCAGTCCGGGAGTCGGGTCATACGAGCAGTACTTC
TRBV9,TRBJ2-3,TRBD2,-,CASSASGYIQDTQYF,TGTGCCAGCAGCGCTAGCGGGTATATTCAAGATACGCAGTATTTT
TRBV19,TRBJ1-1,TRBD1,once,CASSIGQGNTEAFF,TGTGCCAGTAGTATTGGACAGGGGAACACTGAAGCTTTCTTT
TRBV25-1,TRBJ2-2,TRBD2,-,CASSGLAGNTGELFF,TGTGCCAGCAGTGGACTAGCGGGGAACACCGGGGAGCTGTTTTTT
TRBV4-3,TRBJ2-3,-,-,CASSQDRWDTQYF,TGCGCCAGCAGCCAAGATCGGTGGGATACGCAGTATTTT
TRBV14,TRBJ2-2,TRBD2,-,CASSLRLAGDTTGELFF,TGTGCCAGCAGCCTGCGACTAGCGGGAGATACCACCGGGGAGCTGTTTTTT
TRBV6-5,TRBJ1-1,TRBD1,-,CAISDRDDTEAFF,TGTGCCATTTCCGACAGGGACGACACTGAAGCTTTCTTT
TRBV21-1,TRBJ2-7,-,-,CASSSPWHIHLFF,TGTGCCAGCAGCTCCCCTTGGCATATCCACTTGTTCTTC
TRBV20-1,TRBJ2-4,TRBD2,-,CSASGGGLAKNIQYF,TGCAGTGCCTCCGGGGGGGGGTTAGCCAAAAACATTCAGTACTTC
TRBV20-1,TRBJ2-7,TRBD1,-,CSAGTGAEQYF,TGCAGTGCAGGGACAGGCGCCGAGCAGTACTTC
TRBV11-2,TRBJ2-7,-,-,CASSLGPDQHYEQYF,TGTGCCAGCAGCTTAGGCCCCGATCAGCACTACGAGCAGTACTTC
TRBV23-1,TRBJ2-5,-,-,CASSLKGGGETQYF,TGCGCCAGCAGCCTCAAGGGGGGCGGAGAGACCCAGTACTTC
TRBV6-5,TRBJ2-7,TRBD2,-,CASSYSSGGEQYF,TGTGCCAGCAGTTACTCATCGGGGGGCGAGCAGTACTTC
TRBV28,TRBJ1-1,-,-,CASSDPGPNTEAFF,TGTGCCAGCAGTGACCCGGGACCGAACACTGAAGCTTTCTTT
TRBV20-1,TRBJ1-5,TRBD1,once,CSADLRTGSNQPQHF,TGCAGTGCCGACCTCCGGACAGGCTCCAATCAGCCCCAGCATTTT
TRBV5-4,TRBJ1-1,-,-,CANSRLGANTEAFF,TGTGCCAACTCACGATTAGGGGCCAACACTGAAGCTTTCTTT
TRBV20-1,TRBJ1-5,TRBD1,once,CSARDREYSNQPQHF,TGCAGTGCGAGGGACAGAGAGTATAGCAATCAGCCCCAGCATTTT
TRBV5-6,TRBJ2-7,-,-,CASSAGTAVNEQYF,TGTGCCAGCAGCGCAGGGACCGCGGTGAACGAGCAGTACTTC
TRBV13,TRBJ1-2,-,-,CASSLNINYGYTF,TGTGCCAGCAGCTTAAACATCAACTATGGCTACACCTTC
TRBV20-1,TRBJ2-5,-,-,CSARVGDPRSQETQYF,TGCAGTGCTAGAGTGGGGGATCCGAGGAGCCAAGAGACCCAGTACTTC
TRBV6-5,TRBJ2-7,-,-,CASSDYGNYEQYF,TGTGCCAGCAGTGATTATGGAAACTACGAGCAGTACTTC